The rows below give T cell receptor beta chains drawn from one sample of a study of CD8+CD57+ T cells in acquired aplastic anemia. TCRdb itself ran the reads through MiXCR, one entry per CDR3 protein. The table has some 200,000 distinct CDR3 sequences, around 47% seen once. The sequencing input was sorted CD4+, CD8+, or CD8+CD57+ T cells (not recorded which) from PBMCs. The receptors stem from a human donor with aplastic anemia. Each CDR3 is given with its conserved first and last residue. A D gene is named only where the DNA matches it firmly. Some rows mark clone size as missing; the rest say once, few, many or name a class of expanded clone.

d_call j_call clone_size v_call cdr3_nt cdr3_aa
TRBD1 TRBJ2-1 - TRBV20-1 TGCAGTGCTAGAGATTATCAGGGGGCGGGTGAGCAGTTCTTC CSARDYQGAGEQFF
TRBD1 TRBJ1-1 - TRBV5-1 TGCGCCAGCAGCACCACAGGGGACGCTTTCTTT CASSTTGDAFF
TRBD1 TRBJ1-2 - TRBV20-1 TGCAGTGCGCGGGGACAGGGCGGCACCTTC CSARGQGGTF
TRBD1 TRBJ1-4 - TRBV19 TGTGCCAGTACGGACAGGGCGGGTGAAAAACTGTTTTTT CASTDRAGEKLFF
- TRBJ2-6 - TRBV20-1 TGCAGTGCTAGAGGCGGGAATACACAGTTAGACGTCCTGATTTTC CSARGGNTQLDVLIF
TRBD1 TRBJ2-5 once TRBV20-1 TGCAGTGCTAGAGTCCTGACAGGGGAGACCCAGTACTTC CSARVLTGETQYF
TRBD1 TRBJ2-7 - TRBV7-9 TGTGCCAGCAGCAAAGGGACAGGGATCTACGAGCAGTACTTC CASSKGTGIYEQYF
TRBD2 TRBJ2-1 many TRBV9 TGTGCCAGCAGCGTAGCGTCGAGCGGGAGGTCTAATGAGCAGTTCTTC CASSVASSGRSNEQFF
- TRBJ1-4 many TRBV7-2 TGTGCCAGCAGCTTAGTGGAGGGGGGGCCAGGACTGTTTTTT CASSLVEGGPGLFF
- TRBJ2-7 - TRBV7-8 TGTGCCAGCAGCCGAGGGGAGAAGTACGAGCAGTACTTC CASSRGEKYEQYF